A selection of T cell receptor beta chains follows, all from one sample in a study of cytomegalovirus exposure and HLA in healthy donors. Here immunoSEQ multiplex PCR was the method, and the copy in TCRdb shows in-frame clones only, minus some. The sample shows some 110,000 clones, roughly 80% of them seen only once. Sequencing used PBMCs. These receptors were collected from a young man in good health and CMV-seropositive. CDR3s include the opening cysteine and the closing phenylalanine or tryptophan. D genes are given only for firm matches. The listing skips clone size in some rows; elsewhere it reads once, few, many or a size class.

clone size: -; V gene: TRBV9; D gene: TRBD2; J gene: TRBJ2-3; CDR3 protein: CASSVGAGTSELDTQYF; CDR3 DNA: TGTGCCAGCAGCGTAGGGGCCGGGACTAGCGAACTCGATACGCAGTATTTT
clone size: -; V gene: TRBV6-5; D gene: TRBD1; J gene: TRBJ2-2; CDR3 protein: CASSYSQGAPTGELFF; CDR3 DNA: TGTGCCAGCAGTTACTCGCAGGGGGCCCCCACCGGGGAGCTGTTTTTT
clone size: -; V gene: TRBV4-1; D gene: TRBD1; J gene: TRBJ2-3; CDR3 protein: CASSPRPGTGRETDTQYF; CDR3 DNA: TGCGCCAGCAGCCCACGTCCCGGGACAGGGCGGGAGACAGATACGCAGTATTTT
clone size: -; V gene: TRBV29-1; D gene: -; J gene: TRBJ1-2; CDR3 protein: CSVYPTGPGYTF; CDR3 DNA: TGCAGCGTATATCCAACAGGCCCTGGCTACACCTTC
clone size: -; V gene: TRBV30; D gene: -; J gene: TRBJ1-1; CDR3 protein: CAWSVGQNEAFF; CDR3 DNA: TGTGCCTGGAGTGTTGGGCAGAATGAAGCTTTCTTT
clone size: -; V gene: TRBV11-3; D gene: TRBD2; J gene: TRBJ2-5; CDR3 protein: CASSPGTSMETQYF; CDR3 DNA: TGTGCCAGCAGCCCCGGGACTAGTATGGAGACCCAGTACTTC
clone size: -; V gene: TRBV6-5; D gene: TRBD1; J gene: TRBJ2-5; CDR3 protein: CASSWDRGREPQYF; CDR3 DNA: TGTGCCAGCAGTTGGGACAGGGGGAGAGAACCCCAGTACTTC
clone size: few; V gene: TRBV4-3; D gene: TRBD1; J gene: TRBJ1-4; CDR3 protein: CASSQDVGTANEKLFF; CDR3 DNA: TGCGCCAGCAGCCAAGACGTCGGGACAGCTAATGAAAAACTGTTTTTT
clone size: -; V gene: TRBV9; D gene: TRBD1; J gene: TRBJ1-2; CDR3 protein: CASSPLGTGAYYGYTF; CDR3 DNA: TGTGCCAGCAGCCCACTAGGGACAGGGGCATACTATGGCTACACCTTC
clone size: -; V gene: TRBV7-9; D gene: -; J gene: TRBJ2-7; CDR3 protein: CASAQGRDYEQYF; CDR3 DNA: TGTGCCAGTGCCCAGGGGCGCGACTACGAGCAGTACTTC
clone size: -; V gene: TRBV7-9; D gene: -; J gene: TRBJ1-2; CDR3 protein: CASSIYRAENGGYTF; CDR3 DNA: TGTGCCAGCAGCATTTACAGGGCAGAAAATGGTGGCTACACCTTC
clone size: once; V gene: TRBV5-3; D gene: -; J gene: TRBJ2-7; CDR3 protein: CARSSANYPYEQYF; CDR3 DNA: TGTGCCAGAAGCTCCGCGAACTACCCCTACGAGCAGTACTTC
clone size: few; V gene: TRBV6-4; D gene: TRBD2; J gene: TRBJ2-1; CDR3 protein: CASSSGRGGAEQFF; CDR3 DNA: TGTGCCAGCAGTTCTGGGCGGGGGGGCGCTGAGCAGTTCTTC
clone size: few; V gene: TRBV10-1; D gene: -; J gene: TRBJ1-2; CDR3 protein: CASSGSWGAGYGYTF; CDR3 DNA: TGCGCCAGCAGTGGAAGTTGGGGAGCTGGCTATGGCTACACCTTC
clone size: -; V gene: TRBV5-8; D gene: -; J gene: TRBJ1-5; CDR3 protein: CASSFAGASQPQHF; CDR3 DNA: TGTGCCAGCAGCTTTGCAGGGGCAAGTCAGCCCCAGCATTTT
clone size: few; V gene: TRBV28; D gene: TRBD1; J gene: TRBJ1-5; CDR3 protein: CASSLHWVGKQGAVGSNQPQHF; CDR3 DNA: TGTGCCAGCAGTTTACACTGGGTTGGGAAACAGGGGGCCGTGGGAAGCAATCAGCCCCAGCATTTT
clone size: -; V gene: TRBV7-9; D gene: -; J gene: TRBJ1-1; CDR3 protein: CASSSAGNTEAFF; CDR3 DNA: TGTGCCAGCAGCTCGGCAGGGAACACTGAAGCTTTCTTT
clone size: -; V gene: TRBV7-9; D gene: TRBD2; J gene: TRBJ2-3; CDR3 protein: CASSQLRGSSTDTQYF; CDR3 DNA: TGTGCCAGCAGCCAACTGCGGGGGTCTAGCACAGATACGCAGTATTTT
clone size: once; V gene: TRBV7-2; D gene: TRBD1; J gene: TRBJ2-1; CDR3 protein: CASSSKGGSVWEQFF; CDR3 DNA: TGTGCCAGCAGCTCAAAAGGGGGCTCAGTCTGGGAGCAGTTCTTC
clone size: -; V gene: TRBV7-9; D gene: -; J gene: TRBJ2-5; CDR3 protein: CASSFSGETQYF; CDR3 DNA: TGTGCCAGCAGCTTCAGTGGAGAGACCCAGTACTTC
clone size: -; V gene: TRBV6-5; D gene: -; J gene: TRBJ2-7; CDR3 protein: CASGLYEQYF; CDR3 DNA: TGTGCCTCCGGTCTCTACGAGCAGTACTTC
clone size: -; V gene: TRBV7-2; D gene: -; J gene: TRBJ1-2; CDR3 protein: CASSLQGTNYGYTF; CDR3 DNA: TGTGCCAGCAGCTTACAGGGAACTAACTATGGCTACACCTTC
clone size: -; V gene: TRBV7-8; D gene: TRBD2; J gene: TRBJ2-1; CDR3 protein: CASSPRVAGVDEQFF; CDR3 DNA: TGTGCCAGCAGCCCCCGGGTAGCGGGGGTTGATGAGCAGTTCTTC
clone size: -; V gene: TRBV10-3; D gene: -; J gene: TRBJ2-3; CDR3 protein: CATKGDGTDTQYF; CDR3 DNA: TGTGCCACCAAGGGGGACGGCACAGATACGCAGTATTTT
clone size: -; V gene: TRBV29-1; D gene: TRBD1; J gene: TRBJ1-1; CDR3 protein: CSVEGQGVNTEAFF; CDR3 DNA: TGCAGCGTTGAAGGACAGGGGGTGAACACTGAAGCTTTCTTT
clone size: -; V gene: TRBV5-1; D gene: TRBD1; J gene: TRBJ2-7; CDR3 protein: CASSPVTGGGYEQYF; CDR3 DNA: TGCGCCAGCAGCCCGGTGACAGGGGGCGGGTACGAGCAGTACTTC
clone size: -; V gene: TRBV7-2; D gene: -; J gene: TRBJ1-5; CDR3 protein: CASSLEGGQPQHF; CDR3 DNA: TGTGCCAGCAGCTTAGAGGGGGGGCAGCCCCAGCATTTT
clone size: -; V gene: TRBV6-6; D gene: -; J gene: TRBJ1-1; CDR3 protein: CASSYGTPAAEAFF; CDR3 DNA: TGTGCCAGCAGTTACGGTACCCCCGCGGCTGAAGCTTTCTTT
clone size: -; V gene: TRBV19; D gene: TRBD1; J gene: TRBJ1-5; CDR3 protein: CASSILGQGAGQPQHF; CDR3 DNA: TGTGCCAGTAGTATTCTGGGACAGGGGGCCGGGCAGCCCCAGCATTTT
clone size: -; V gene: TRBV5-4; D gene: TRBD1; J gene: TRBJ1-3; CDR3 protein: CASSTDRGKGNTIYF; CDR3 DNA: TGTGCCAGCAGTACCGACAGGGGGAAAGGAAACACCATATATTTT
clone size: few; V gene: TRBV29-1; D gene: -; J gene: TRBJ2-5; CDR3 protein: CSVDLDRETQYF; CDR3 DNA: TGCAGCGTTGACCTCGACAGAGAGACCCAGTACTTC
clone size: -; V gene: TRBV2; D gene: -; J gene: TRBJ2-1; CDR3 protein: CASSSQGTNEQFF; CDR3 DNA: TGTGCCAGCAGTTCACAGGGAACCAATGAGCAGTTCTTC
clone size: -; V gene: TRBV4-3; D gene: -; J gene: TRBJ1-6; CDR3 protein: CASSQGWQGYNSPLHF; CDR3 DNA: TGCGCCAGCAGCCAAGGATGGCAGGGATATAATTCACCCCTCCACTTT
clone size: -; V gene: TRBV7-9; D gene: TRBD2; J gene: TRBJ2-5; CDR3 protein: CASSLTSGGAGETQYF; CDR3 DNA: TGTGCCAGCAGCTTAACTAGCGGGGGGGCCGGGGAGACCCAGTACTTC
clone size: -; V gene: TRBV25-1; D gene: -; J gene: TRBJ1-4; CDR3 protein: CASSGTGQGTEKLFF; CDR3 DNA: TGTGCCAGCAGTGGGACGGGACAAGGGACTGAAAAACTGTTTTTT
clone size: -; V gene: TRBV30; D gene: TRBD2; J gene: TRBJ2-3; CDR3 protein: CAWSPGGGGDTQYF; CDR3 DNA: TGTGCCTGGAGTCCGGGGGGGGGAGGAGATACGCAGTATTTT
clone size: -; V gene: TRBV16; D gene: -; J gene: TRBJ1-2; CDR3 protein: CASSQDIYYGYTF; CDR3 DNA: TGTGCCAGCAGCCAAGACATCTACTATGGCTACACCTTC
clone size: -; V gene: TRBV5-1; D gene: TRBD1; J gene: TRBJ1-6; CDR3 protein: CASSLVGTGGIPLHF; CDR3 DNA: TGCGCCAGCAGCTTGGTGGGGACAGGGGGTATACCCCTCCACTTT
clone size: -; V gene: TRBV10-3; D gene: -; J gene: TRBJ2-1; CDR3 protein: CATSPISDNEQFF; CDR3 DNA: TGTGCCACCTCCCCGATCTCGGACAATGAGCAGTTCTTC
clone size: -; V gene: TRBV30; D gene: -; J gene: TRBJ1-3; CDR3 protein: CAWSDYRERTIYF; CDR3 DNA: TGTGCCTGGAGTGATTACAGGGAACGGACCATATATTTT
clone size: -; V gene: TRBV9; D gene: -; J gene: TRBJ1-3; CDR3 protein: CASSVAGSSGNTIYF; CDR3 DNA: TGTGCCAGCAGCGTAGCCGGGAGCTCTGGAAACACCATATATTTT
clone size: -; V gene: TRBV5-1; D gene: -; J gene: TRBJ2-7; CDR3 protein: CASSLDTYEQYF; CDR3 DNA: TGCGCCAGCAGCTTGGACACCTACGAGCAGTACTTC
clone size: few; V gene: TRBV19; D gene: TRBD1; J gene: TRBJ2-7; CDR3 protein: CASTSWDRANEQYF; CDR3 DNA: TGTGCCAGTACCTCCTGGGACAGGGCCAACGAGCAGTACTTC
clone size: -; V gene: TRBV7-3; D gene: -; J gene: TRBJ1-5; CDR3 protein: CASAESSNQPQHF; CDR3 DNA: TGTGCCAGCGCCGAGAGTAGCAATCAGCCCCAGCATTTT
clone size: once; V gene: TRBV6-5; D gene: TRBD1; J gene: TRBJ1-2; CDR3 protein: CASSRDRGYYGYTF; CDR3 DNA: TGTGCCAGTTCCCGGGACAGGGGATACTATGGCTACACCTTC
clone size: -; V gene: TRBV4-1; D gene: -; J gene: TRBJ1-3; CDR3 protein: CASSPMTDLPISGNTIYF; CDR3 DNA: TGCGCCAGCAGCCCGATGACAGATCTTCCAATCTCTGGAAACACCATATATTTT
clone size: -; V gene: TRBV5-8; D gene: -; J gene: TRBJ2-3; CDR3 protein: CASRGRTDTQYF; CDR3 DNA: TGTGCCAGCAGGGGGCGCACAGATACGCAGTATTTT
clone size: -; V gene: TRBV5-6; D gene: TRBD1; J gene: TRBJ1-2; CDR3 protein: CASSLAGTGDGYGYTF; CDR3 DNA: TGTGCCAGCAGCTTGGCCGGGACAGGGGATGGCTATGGCTACACCTTC
clone size: -; V gene: TRBV19; D gene: TRBD1; J gene: TRBJ2-1; CDR3 protein: CASSLPGQGPHEQFF; CDR3 DNA: TGTGCCAGTAGTCTTCCGGGACAGGGGCCCCATGAGCAGTTCTTC
clone size: -; V gene: TRBV18; D gene: -; J gene: TRBJ2-5; CDR3 protein: CASSLQETQYF; CDR3 DNA: TGTGCCAGCTCATTACAAGAGACCCAGTACTTC
clone size: -; V gene: TRBV2; D gene: TRBD2; J gene: TRBJ2-1; CDR3 protein: CASSLVVAGYYNEQFF; CDR3 DNA: TGTGCCAGCAGCCTGGTAGTAGCGGGGTACTACAATGAGCAGTTCTTC
clone size: -; V gene: TRBV14; D gene: -; J gene: TRBJ1-1; CDR3 protein: CASSQDQNTEAFF; CDR3 DNA: TGTGCCAGCAGCCAAGACCAGAACACTGAAGCTTTCTTT
clone size: few; V gene: TRBV4-1; D gene: TRBD1; J gene: TRBJ1-1; CDR3 protein: CASSQDRGHTEAFF; CDR3 DNA: TGCGCCAGCAGCCAAGACAGGGGGCACACTGAAGCTTTCTTT
clone size: once; V gene: TRBV6-6; D gene: TRBD1; J gene: TRBJ2-7; CDR3 protein: CASSYSSGGPYEQYF; CDR3 DNA: TGTGCCAGCAGTTACTCCTCAGGGGGACCCTACGAGCAGTACTTC
clone size: few; V gene: TRBV19; D gene: TRBD1; J gene: TRBJ1-5; CDR3 protein: CASSIQTGLQPQHF; CDR3 DNA: TGTGCCAGTAGTATTCAGACAGGGCTGCAGCCCCAGCATTTT